This is a list of T cell receptor beta chains from one sample in a study of early stage breast cancer tumors. Profiling relied on immunoSEQ multiplex PCR, and the TCRdb table lists in-frame clones only, not all of them. This table has about 31,000 clones, roughly 80% appearing once. Sequencing used breast tumor tissue. The receptors originated from a person aged 25-39 years with breast cancer. CDR3s include the opening cysteine and the closing phenylalanine or tryptophan. D genes are given only for firm matches. Clone size, where shown, is once, few, many, or a class for clones that have expanded.

-,few,TRBV5-8,TRBJ1-1,TGTGCCAGCAGCTTGGCCGAGGGACTCACTGAAGCTTTCTTT,CASSLAEGLTEAFF
TRBD1,-,TRBV28,TRBJ1-2,TGTGCCAGTTCGACCAGGGGGCGCGGGTATGGCTACACCTTC,CASSTRGRGYGYTF
TRBD1,few,TRBV27,TRBJ1-2,TGTGCCAGCAGCCCCGCGACAGGGGCCTATGGCTACACCTTC,CASSPATGAYGYTF
TRBD2,once,TRBV7-6,TRBJ2-7,TGTGCCAGCAGCCTCGGGACTAGCGGGAGCGAGCAGTACTTC,CASSLGTSGSEQYF
TRBD2,-,TRBV19,TRBJ2-1,TGTGCCAGTAGTTCCAGGACTAGCGTGAACAATGAGCAGTTCTTC,CASSSRTSVNNEQFF
TRBD1,-,TRBV11-2,TRBJ2-2,TGTGCCAGCAGCTTATCAGGAGACAGGGGCATCACCGGGGAGCTGTTTTTT,CASSLSGDRGITGELFF
-,-,TRBV6-5,TRBJ1-6,TGTGCCAGCGGTAAGGGGCGAGCCTATAATTCACCCCTCCACTTT,CASGKGRAYNSPLHF
-,-,TRBV13,TRBJ2-3,TGTGCCAGCAGCTCTTCTCAGCGGCGGTCTAGCACAGATACGCAGTATTTT,CASSSSQRRSSTDTQYF
-,-,TRBV18,TRBJ1-2,TGTGCCAGCTCACCACCGAAGGGGTTAGAGTATGGCTACACCTTC,CASSPPKGLEYGYTF
-,-,TRBV6-1,TRBJ1-1,TGTGCCAGCAGTGGGACAGCTGTGAACACTGAAGCTTTCTTT,CASSGTAVNTEAFF
-,-,TRBV6-1,TRBJ2-7,TGTGCCAGCAGTCGGAGCAGGGGCACCGAGCAGTACTTC,CASSRSRGTEQYF
TRBD1,-,TRBV27,TRBJ2-5,TGTGCCAGCAGTTTCCAGGGACAGGAAGAGACCCAGTACTTC,CASSFQGQEETQYF
-,-,TRBV28,TRBJ1-1,TGTGCCAGCAGTTTCTTGCAGTGGACTGAAGCTTTCTTT,CASSFLQWTEAFF
-,-,TRBV18,TRBJ1-2,TGTGCCAGCTCACCATCTGGGGGATATGGCTACACCTTC,CASSPSGGYGYTF
-,-,TRBV5-5,TRBJ1-2,TGTGCCAGCAGCTTGGTTGTCCTCCCCACACCTAACTATGGCTACACCTTC,CASSLVVLPTPNYGYTF
-,-,TRBV5-5,TRBJ2-7,TGTGCCAGCAGCCGTTGGGGGTCCGCCTACGAGCAGTACTTC,CASSRWGSAYEQYF
-,-,TRBV11-2,TRBJ1-1,TGTGCCAGCAGCTTAGATCGGAAAACCCGGGGCACTGAAGCTTTCTTT,CASSLDRKTRGTEAFF
-,-,TRBV7-8,TRBJ2-7,TGTGCCAGCAGCTTAGGCGGCAGGTCCTACGAGCAGTACTTC,CASSLGGRSYEQYF
-,-,TRBV30,TRBJ1-5,TGTGCCTGGAGTGTCGCAGGGACCCAGCATTTT,CAWSVAGTQHF
-,-,TRBV5-1,TRBJ1-1,TGCGCCAGCAGCCAACAAGATACAGGGTTCTTCACTGAAGCTTTCTTT,CASSQQDTGFFTEAFF
-,few,TRBV7-8,TRBJ1-4,TGTGCCAGCAGCTTAGCGATACAGGGTGGGGAAAAACTGTTTTTT,CASSLAIQGGEKLFF
-,-,TRBV19,TRBJ2-1,TGTGCCAGTAGTCACCGCGCCCCGGACAATGAGCAGTTCTTC,CASSHRAPDNEQFF
TRBD2,-,TRBV23-1,TRBJ2-3,TGCGCCAGCAGTCAAGTCGGACTAGCGGGAGGGACAGATACGCAGTATTTT,CASSQVGLAGGTDTQYF
TRBD1,-,TRBV6-5,TRBJ1-1,TGTGCCAGCAGTTACTATGGGACAGGGAACACTGAAGCTTTCTTT,CASSYYGTGNTEAFF
-,-,TRBV5-1,TRBJ1-2,TGCGCCAGCAGCTTGGACAGGGTAGAGTATGGCTACACCTTC,CASSLDRVEYGYTF
-,-,TRBV20-1,TRBJ1-2,TGCAGTGCTAGAGACCCCTATGGCTACACCTTC,CSARDPYGYTF
-,-,TRBV6-6,TRBJ2-1,TGTGCCAGCACCAGAAGCGACCCCCCCGGCTACAATGAGCAGTTCTTC,CASTRSDPPGYNEQFF
-,-,TRBV11-2,TRBJ2-3,TGTGCCAGCAGCTCACGGGGTCCGATATCCACAGATACGCAGTATTTT,CASSSRGPISTDTQYF
-,-,TRBV9,TRBJ2-7,TGTGCCAGACTTCGAAAAGGAGCCTACGAGCAGTACTTC,CARLRKGAYEQYF